This T cell receptor (beta chain) was sequenced for a study of blood T cells in healthy people across ages. Study-level background: About one barcoded beta molecule was captured per two T cells (by template switching). Broader study findings: It was not possible, with unsorted PBMCs, to conclusively compare naive and antigen-experienced cells.

Germline assignment: CDR1 SEHNR and CDR2 FQNEAQ (reference sequence). The CDR3 is 14 amino acids. With 4 bases removed from V and 2 bases from J, the gap between germline ends came to 11 bases. PBMCs, at least 6.5 million per sample, were isolated. This clonotype was detected a few times. Its specificity is unknown. Primed by a sample-barcoded 5' primer and a J-beta primer mix, a second PCR proceeded for 7 to 11 cycles. Carrying 12 random nucleotides, a template-switch adaptor labeled each individual cDNA molecule. TCRdb analysed the 5' RACE reads with MiXCR anew, one entry per CDR3 protein. Of approximately 810,000 distinct CDR3 sequences in the sample, 36% were seen once.

The V gene is TRBV7-9, the J gene TRBJ2-5; D is ambiguous. The sample was blood. This clonotype was sampled from a man aged 18 to 35 in good health. DNA for the CDR3: TGTGCCAGCAGCTCCTTGAATAAGCAAGAGACCCAGTACTTC. This gives the protein CASSSLNKQETQYF.